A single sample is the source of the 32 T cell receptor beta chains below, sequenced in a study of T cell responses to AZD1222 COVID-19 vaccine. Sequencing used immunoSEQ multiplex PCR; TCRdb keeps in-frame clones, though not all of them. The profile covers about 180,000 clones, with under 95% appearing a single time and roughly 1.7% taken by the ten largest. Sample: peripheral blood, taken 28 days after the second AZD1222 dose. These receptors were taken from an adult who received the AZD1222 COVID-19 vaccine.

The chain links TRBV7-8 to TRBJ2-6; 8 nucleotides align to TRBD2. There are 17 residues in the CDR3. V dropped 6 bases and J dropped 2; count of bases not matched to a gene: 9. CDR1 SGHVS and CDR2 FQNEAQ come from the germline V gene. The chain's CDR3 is CASRRNGREAGANVLTF. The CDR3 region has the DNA TGTGCCAGCAGACGAAACGGGAGGGAGGCTGGGGCCAACGTCCTGACTTTC.

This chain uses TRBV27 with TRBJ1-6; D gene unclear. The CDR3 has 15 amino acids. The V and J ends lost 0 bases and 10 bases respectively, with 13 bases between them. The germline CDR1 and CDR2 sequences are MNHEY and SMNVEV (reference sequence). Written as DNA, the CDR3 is TGTGCCAGCAGTTTATCGCTTTTTGGAGGGTCACCCCTCCACTTT. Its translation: CASSLSLFGGSPLHF.

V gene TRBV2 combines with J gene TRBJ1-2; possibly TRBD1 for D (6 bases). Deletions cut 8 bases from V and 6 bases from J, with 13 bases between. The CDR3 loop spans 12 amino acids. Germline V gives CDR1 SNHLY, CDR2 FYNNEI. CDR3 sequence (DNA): TGTGCCAGCCGACAGGAATCGGATGGCTACACCTTC. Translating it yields CASRQESDGYTF.

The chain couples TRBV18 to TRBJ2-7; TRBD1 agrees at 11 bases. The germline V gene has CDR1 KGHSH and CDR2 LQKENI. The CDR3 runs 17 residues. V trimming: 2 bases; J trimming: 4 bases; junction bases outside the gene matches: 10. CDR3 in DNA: TGTGCCAGCTCACCATTGACCCCGGGACAGGGGGTTTACGAGCAGTACTTC. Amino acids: CASSPLTPGQGVYEQYF.

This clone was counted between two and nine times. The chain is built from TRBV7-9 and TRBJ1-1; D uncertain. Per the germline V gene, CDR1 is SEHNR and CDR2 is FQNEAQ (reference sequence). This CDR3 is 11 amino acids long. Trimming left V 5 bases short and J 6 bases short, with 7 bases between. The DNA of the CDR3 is TGTGCCAGCAGCCGTGGCCCTGAAGCTTTCTTT. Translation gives CASSRGPEAFF.

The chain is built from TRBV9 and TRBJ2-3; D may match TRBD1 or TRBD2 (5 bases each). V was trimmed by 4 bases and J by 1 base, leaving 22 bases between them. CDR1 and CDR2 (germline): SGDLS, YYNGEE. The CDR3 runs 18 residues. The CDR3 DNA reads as TGTGCCAGCAGCCTCCACCCGGGCGCAGGGAGCCGCACAGATACGCAGTATTTT. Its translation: CASSLHPGAGSRTDTQYF.

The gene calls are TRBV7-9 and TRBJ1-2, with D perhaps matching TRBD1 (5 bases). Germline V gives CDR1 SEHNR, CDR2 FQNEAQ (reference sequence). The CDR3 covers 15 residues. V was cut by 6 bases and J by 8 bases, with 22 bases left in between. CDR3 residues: CASSVKNGAANGYTF. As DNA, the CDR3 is TGTGCCAGCAGTGTCAAGAATGGGGCAGCGAACGGCTACACCTTC.

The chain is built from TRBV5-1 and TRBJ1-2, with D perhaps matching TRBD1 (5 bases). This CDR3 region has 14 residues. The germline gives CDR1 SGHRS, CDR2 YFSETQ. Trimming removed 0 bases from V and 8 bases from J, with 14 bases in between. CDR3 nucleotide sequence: TGCGCCAGCAGCTTGGGTGACAGTACCATAGGCTACACCTTC. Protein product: CASSLGDSTIGYTF.

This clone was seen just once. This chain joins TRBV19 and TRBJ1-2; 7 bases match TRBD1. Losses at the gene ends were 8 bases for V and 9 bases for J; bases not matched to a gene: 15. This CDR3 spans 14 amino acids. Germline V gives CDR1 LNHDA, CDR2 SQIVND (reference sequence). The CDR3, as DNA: TGTGCCAGTGGAATGACAGGGAGCCTACTAAGCTACACCTTC. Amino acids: CASGMTGSLLSYTF.

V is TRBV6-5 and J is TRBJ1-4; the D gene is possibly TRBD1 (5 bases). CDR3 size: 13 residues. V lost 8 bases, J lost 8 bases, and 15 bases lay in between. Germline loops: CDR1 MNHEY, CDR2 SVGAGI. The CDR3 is CASRNGGGEKLFF. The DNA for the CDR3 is TGTGCCAGCCGTAATGGCGGGGGGGAAAAACTGTTTTTT.

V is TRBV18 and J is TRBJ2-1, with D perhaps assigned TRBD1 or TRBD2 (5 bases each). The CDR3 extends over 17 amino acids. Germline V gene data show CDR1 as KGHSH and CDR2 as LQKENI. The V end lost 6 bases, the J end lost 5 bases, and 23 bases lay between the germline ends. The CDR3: CASSSIYTGTGNNEQFF. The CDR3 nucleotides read TGTGCCAGCTCTTCCATTTATACCGGGACGGGTAACAATGAGCAGTTCTTC. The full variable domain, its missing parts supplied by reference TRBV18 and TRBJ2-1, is NAGVMQNPRHLVRRRGQEARLRCSPMKGHSHVYWYRQLPEEGLKFMVYLQKENIIDESGMPKERFSAEFPKEGPSILRIQQVVRGDSAAYFCASSSIYTGTGNNEQFFGPGTRLTVL.

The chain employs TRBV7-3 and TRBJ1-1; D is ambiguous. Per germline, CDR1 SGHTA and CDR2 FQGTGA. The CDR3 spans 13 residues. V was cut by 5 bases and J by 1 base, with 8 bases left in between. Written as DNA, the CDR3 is TGTGCCAGCAGCCTATCGGCGAACACTGAAGCTTTCTTT. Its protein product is CASSLSANTEAFF.

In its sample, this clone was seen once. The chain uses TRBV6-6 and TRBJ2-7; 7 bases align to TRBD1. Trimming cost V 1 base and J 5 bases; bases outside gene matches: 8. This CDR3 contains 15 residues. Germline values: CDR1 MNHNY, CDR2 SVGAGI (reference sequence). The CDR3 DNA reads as TGTGCCAGCAGTTACTTGGGGACAGTCAGTGACGAGCAGTACTTC. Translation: CASSYLGTVSDEQYF.

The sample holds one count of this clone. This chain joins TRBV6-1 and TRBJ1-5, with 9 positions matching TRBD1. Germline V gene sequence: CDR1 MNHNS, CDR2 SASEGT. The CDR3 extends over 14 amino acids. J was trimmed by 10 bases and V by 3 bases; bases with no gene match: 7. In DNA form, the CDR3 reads TGTGCCAGCAGTGACCGGGACAGGGCTAGCCCCCAGCATTTT. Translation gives CASSDRDRASPQHF.

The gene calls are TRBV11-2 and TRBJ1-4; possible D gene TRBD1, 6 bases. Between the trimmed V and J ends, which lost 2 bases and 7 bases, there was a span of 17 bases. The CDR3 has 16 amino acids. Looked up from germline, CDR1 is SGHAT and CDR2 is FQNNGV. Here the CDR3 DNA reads TGTGCCAGCAGCTTATTATCCGGCAGGGGAGGTGAAAAACTGTTTTTT. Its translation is CASSLLSGRGGEKLFF.

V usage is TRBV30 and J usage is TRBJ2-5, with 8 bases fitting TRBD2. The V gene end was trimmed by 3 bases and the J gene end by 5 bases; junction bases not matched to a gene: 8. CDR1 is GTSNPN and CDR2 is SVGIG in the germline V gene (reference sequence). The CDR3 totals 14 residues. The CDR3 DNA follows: TGTGCCTGGAGCCCCGGAGCGGGAGCCGAGACCCAGTACTTC. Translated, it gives CAWSPGAGAETQYF.

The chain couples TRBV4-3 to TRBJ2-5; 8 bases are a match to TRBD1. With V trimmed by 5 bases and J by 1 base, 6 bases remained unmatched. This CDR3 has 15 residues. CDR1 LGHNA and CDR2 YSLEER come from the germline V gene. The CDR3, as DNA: TGCGCCAGCAGCTTGACAGGGGCGATCCAAGAGACCCAGTACTTC. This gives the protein CASSLTGAIQETQYF.

The chain's CDR3 is CASSEAASGAGTQYF. In nucleotides, the CDR3 is TGTGCCAGCAGTGAAGCGGCTAGCGGGGCTGGGACCCAGTACTTC. The chain joins TRBV6-1 to TRBJ2-5, with 9 bases fitting TRBD2. CDR1 and CDR2 from the germline V gene are MNHNS and SASEGT. CDR3 length equals 15 residues. The junction had 6 bases not matched to a gene; V was cut back by 0 bases and J by 7 bases.

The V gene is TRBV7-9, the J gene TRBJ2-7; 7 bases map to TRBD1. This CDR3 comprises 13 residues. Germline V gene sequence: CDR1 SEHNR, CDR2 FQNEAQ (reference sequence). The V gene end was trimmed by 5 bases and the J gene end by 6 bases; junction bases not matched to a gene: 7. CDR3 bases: TGTGCCAGCAGCCCGGGACAGTCTGGCGAGCAGTACTTC. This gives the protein CASSPGQSGEQYF.

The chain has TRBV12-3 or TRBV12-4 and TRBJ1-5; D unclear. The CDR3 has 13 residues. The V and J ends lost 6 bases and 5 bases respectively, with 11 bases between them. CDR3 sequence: CASSLSDYQPQHF. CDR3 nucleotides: TGTGCCAGCAGCCTATCAGATTATCAGCCCCAGCATTTT.

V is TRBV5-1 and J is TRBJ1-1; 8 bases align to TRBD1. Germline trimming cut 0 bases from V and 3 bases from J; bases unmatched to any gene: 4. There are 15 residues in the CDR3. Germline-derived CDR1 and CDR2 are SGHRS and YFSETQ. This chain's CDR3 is CASSLGRGQDTEAFF. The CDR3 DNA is TGCGCCAGCAGCTTGGGCAGGGGGCAGGACACTGAAGCTTTCTTT. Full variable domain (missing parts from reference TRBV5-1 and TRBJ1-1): KAGVTQTPRYLIKTRGQQVTLSCSPISGHRSVSWYQQTPGQGLQFLFEYFSETQRNKGNFPGRFSGRQFSNSRSEMNVSTLELGDSALYLCASSLGRGQDTEAFFGQGTRLTVV.

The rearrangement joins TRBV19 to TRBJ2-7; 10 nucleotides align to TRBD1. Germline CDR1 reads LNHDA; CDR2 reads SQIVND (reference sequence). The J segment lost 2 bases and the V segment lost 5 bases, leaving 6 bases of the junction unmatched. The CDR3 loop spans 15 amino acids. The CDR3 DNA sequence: TGTGCCAGTAGTCCCGGGACAGGGGTCACCTACGAGCAGTACTTC. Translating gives CASSPGTGVTYEQYF.

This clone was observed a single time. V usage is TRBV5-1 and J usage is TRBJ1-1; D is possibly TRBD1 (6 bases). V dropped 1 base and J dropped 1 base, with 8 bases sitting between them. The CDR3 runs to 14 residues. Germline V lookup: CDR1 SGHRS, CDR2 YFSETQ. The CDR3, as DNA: TGCGCCAGCAGCTTGAGGGGGACGAACACTGAAGCTTTCTTT. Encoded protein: CASSLRGTNTEAFF. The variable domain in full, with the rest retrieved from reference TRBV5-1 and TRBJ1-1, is KAGVTQTPRYLIKTRGQQVTLSCSPISGHRSVSWYQQTPGQGLQFLFEYFSETQRNKGNFPGRFSGRQFSNSRSEMNVSTLELGDSALYLCASSLRGTNTEAFFGQGTRLTVV.

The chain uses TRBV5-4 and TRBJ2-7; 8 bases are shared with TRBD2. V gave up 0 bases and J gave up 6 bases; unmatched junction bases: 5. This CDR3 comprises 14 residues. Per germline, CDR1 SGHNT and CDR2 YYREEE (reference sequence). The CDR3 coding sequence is TGTGCCAGCAGCTTGGGGGGACTAGTTCCCGAGCAGTACTTC. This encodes CASSLGGLVPEQYF. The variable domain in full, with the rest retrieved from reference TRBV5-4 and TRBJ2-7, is ETGVTQSPTHLIKTRGQQVTLRCSSQSGHNTVSWYQQALGQGPQFIFQYYREEENGRGNFPPRFSGLQFPNYSSELNVNALELDDSALYLCASSLGGLVPEQYFGPGTRLTVT.

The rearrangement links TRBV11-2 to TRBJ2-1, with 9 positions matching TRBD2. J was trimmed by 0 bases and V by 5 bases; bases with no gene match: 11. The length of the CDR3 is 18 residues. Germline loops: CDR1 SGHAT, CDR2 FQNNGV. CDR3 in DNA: TGTGCCAGCAGCCTCGGAGCGGGGGGATTGAGCTCCTACAATGAGCAGTTCTTC. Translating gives CASSLGAGGLSSYNEQFF.

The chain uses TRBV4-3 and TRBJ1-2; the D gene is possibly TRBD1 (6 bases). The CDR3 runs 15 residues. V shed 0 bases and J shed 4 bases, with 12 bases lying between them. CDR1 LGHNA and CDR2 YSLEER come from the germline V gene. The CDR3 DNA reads TGCGCCAGCAGCCAAGATCTTCTGGACAGCTATGGCTACACCTTC. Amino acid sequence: CASSQDLLDSYGYTF.

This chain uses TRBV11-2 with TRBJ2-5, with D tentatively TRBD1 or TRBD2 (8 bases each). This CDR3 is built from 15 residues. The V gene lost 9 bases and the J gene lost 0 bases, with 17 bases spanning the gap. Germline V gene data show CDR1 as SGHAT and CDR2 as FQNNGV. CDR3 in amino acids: CASQGASGYQETQYF. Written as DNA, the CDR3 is TGTGCCAGTCAGGGGGCTAGCGGGTACCAAGAGACCCAGTACTTC. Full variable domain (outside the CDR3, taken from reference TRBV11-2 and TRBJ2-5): EAGVAQSPRYKIIEKRQSVAFWCNPISGHATLYWYQQILGQGPKLLIQFQNNGVVDDSQLPKDRFSAERLKGVDSTLKIQPAKLEDSAVYLCASQGASGYQETQYFGPGTRLLVL.

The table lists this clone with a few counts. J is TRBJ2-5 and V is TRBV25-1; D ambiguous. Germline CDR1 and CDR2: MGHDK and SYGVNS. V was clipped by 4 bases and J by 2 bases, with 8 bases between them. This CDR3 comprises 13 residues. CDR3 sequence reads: CASSVPPQETQYF. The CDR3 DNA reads TGTGCCAGCAGTGTACCGCCTCAAGAGACCCAGTACTTC.

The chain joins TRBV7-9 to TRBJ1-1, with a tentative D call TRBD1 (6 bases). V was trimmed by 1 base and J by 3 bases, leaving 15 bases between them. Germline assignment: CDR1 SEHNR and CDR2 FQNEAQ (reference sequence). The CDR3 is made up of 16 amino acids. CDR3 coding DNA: TGTGCCAGCAGCTTAGGCGCGGGGGGCGCCTACACTGAAGCTTTCTTT. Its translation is CASSLGAGGAYTEAFF. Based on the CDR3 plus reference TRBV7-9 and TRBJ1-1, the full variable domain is DTGVSQNPRHKITKRGQNVTFRCDPISEHNRLYWYRQTLGQGPEFLTYFQNEAQLEKSRLLSDRFSAERPKGSFSTLEIQRTEQGDSAMYLCASSLGAGGAYTEAFFGQGTRLTVV.

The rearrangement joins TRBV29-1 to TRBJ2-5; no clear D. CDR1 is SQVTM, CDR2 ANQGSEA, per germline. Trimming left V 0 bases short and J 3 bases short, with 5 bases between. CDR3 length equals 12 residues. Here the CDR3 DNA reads TGCAGCGTTGAAGAGCTGGAAGAGACCCAGTACTTC. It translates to CSVEELEETQYF. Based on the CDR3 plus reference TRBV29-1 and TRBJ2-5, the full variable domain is SAVISQKPSRDICQRGTSLTIQCQVDSQVTMMFWYRQQPGQSLTLIATANQGSEATYESGFVIDKFPISRPNLTFSTLTVSNMSPEDSSIYLCSVEELEETQYFGPGTRLLVL.

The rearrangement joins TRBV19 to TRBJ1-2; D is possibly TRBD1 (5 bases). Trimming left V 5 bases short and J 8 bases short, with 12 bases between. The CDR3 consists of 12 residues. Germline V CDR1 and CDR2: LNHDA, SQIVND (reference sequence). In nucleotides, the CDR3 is TGTGCCAGTAGTCCGAGACGGGGCGGCTACACCTTC. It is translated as CASSPRRGGYTF. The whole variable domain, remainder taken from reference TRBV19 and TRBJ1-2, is DGGITQSPKYLFRKEGQNVTLSCEQNLNHDAMYWYRQDPGQGLRLIYYSQIVNDFQKGDIAEGYSVSREKKESFPLTVTSAQKNPTAFYLCASSPRRGGYTFGSGTRLTVV.

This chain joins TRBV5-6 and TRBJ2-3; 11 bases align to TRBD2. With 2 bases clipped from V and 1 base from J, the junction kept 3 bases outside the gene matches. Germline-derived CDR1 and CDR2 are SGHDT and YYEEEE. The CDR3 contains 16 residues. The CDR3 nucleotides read TGTGCCAGCAGCTTCCTAGCGGGAGGTGGCACAGATACGCAGTATTTT. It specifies CASSFLAGGGTDTQYF.